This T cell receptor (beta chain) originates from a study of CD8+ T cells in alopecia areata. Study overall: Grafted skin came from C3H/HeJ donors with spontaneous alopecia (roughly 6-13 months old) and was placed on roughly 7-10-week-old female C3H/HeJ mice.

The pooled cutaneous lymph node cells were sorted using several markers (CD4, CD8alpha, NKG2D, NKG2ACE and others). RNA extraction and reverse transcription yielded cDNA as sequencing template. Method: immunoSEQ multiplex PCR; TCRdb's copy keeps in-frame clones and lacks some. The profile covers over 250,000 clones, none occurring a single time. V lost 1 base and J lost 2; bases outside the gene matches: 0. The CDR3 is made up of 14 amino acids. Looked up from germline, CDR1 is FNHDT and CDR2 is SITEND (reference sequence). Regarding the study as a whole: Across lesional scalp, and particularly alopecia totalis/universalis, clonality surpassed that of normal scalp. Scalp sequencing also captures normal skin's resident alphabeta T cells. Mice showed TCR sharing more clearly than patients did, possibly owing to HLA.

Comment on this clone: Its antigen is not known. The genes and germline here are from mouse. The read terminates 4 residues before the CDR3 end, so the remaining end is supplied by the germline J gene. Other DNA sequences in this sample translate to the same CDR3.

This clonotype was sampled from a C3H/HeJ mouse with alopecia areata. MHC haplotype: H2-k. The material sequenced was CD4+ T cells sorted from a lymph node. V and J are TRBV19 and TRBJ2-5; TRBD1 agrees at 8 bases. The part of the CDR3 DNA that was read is TGTGCCAGCAGTATAACAGGGGGCCAAGAC. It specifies CASSITGGQD. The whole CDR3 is CASSITGGQDTQYF. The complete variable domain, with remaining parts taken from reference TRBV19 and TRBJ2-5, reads GGIITQTPKFLIGQEGQKLTLKCQQNFNHDTMYWYRQDSGKGLRLIYYSITENDLQKGDLSEGYDASREKKSSFSLTVTSAQKNEMAVFLCASSITGGQDTQYFGPGTRLLVL.